This T cell receptor (beta chain) was retrieved from a study of shared clonotypes between healthy human individuals. Whole-study findings and limits: Larger estimated richness was generally seen in naive subsets than in memory subsets.

CDR1 SGHNT and CDR2 YYREEE come from the germline V gene (reference sequence). The CDR3 is 15 amino acids. Trimming removed 5 bases at V and 0 bases at J, with 12 bases between. About this clone: Its antigen is still unknown.

Some 29,000 T cell genomes (approximately 0.2 ug DNA) went into each sorted-subset replicate. Some clones are missing from TCRdb's copy, which holds only in-frame ones; the method was immunoSEQ multiplex PCR. The sample has over 2 million clones; 92% are singletons. This chain uses TRBV5-4 with TRBJ2-1, with TRBD1 as a possible D gene (6 bases). Sequencing was performed on naive CD4+ T cells from PBMCs. Described subset: CD45RA+ positively selected. This receptor was identified in a man aged 18 to 30 in good health. Some clones in this sample may be carry-over from other donors' samples. The CDR3 coding sequence is TGTGCCAGCAGTTCAGGGGCCGGCTCCTACAATGAGCAGTTCTTC. Its protein product is CASSSGAGSYNEQFF.